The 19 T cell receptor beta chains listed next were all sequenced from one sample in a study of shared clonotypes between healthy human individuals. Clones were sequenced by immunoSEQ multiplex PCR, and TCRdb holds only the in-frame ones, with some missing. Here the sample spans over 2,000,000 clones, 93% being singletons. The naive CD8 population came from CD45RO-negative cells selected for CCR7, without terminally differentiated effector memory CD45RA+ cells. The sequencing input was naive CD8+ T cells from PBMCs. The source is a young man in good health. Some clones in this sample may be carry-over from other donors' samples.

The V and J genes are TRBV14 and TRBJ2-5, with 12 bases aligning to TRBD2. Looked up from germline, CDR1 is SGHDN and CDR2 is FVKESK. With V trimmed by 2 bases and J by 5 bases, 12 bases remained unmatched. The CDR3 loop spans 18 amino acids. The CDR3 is CASSQLRLAGGPGETQYF. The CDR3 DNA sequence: TGTGCCAGCAGCCAACTTCGGCTAGCGGGAGGGCCTGGGGAGACCCAGTACTTC.

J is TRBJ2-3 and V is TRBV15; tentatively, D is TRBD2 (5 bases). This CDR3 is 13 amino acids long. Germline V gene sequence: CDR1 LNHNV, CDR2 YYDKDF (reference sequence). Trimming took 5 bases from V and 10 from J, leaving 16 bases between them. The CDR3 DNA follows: TGTGCCACCAGCGAGGGCCTCGACTACCCGCAGTATTTT. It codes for CATSEGLDYPQYF.

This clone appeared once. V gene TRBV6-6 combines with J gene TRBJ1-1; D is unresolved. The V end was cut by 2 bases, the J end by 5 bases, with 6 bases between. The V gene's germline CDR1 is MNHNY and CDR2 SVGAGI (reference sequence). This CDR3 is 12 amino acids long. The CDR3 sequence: CASSYILTEAFF. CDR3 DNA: TGTGCCAGCAGTTACATCCTTACTGAAGCTTTCTTT.

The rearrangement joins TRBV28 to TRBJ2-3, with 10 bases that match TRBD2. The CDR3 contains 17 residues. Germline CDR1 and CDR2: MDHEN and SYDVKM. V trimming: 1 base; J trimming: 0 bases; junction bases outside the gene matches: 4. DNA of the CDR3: TGTGCCAGCAGTTTATTGGGACTAGCGACCAGCACAGATACGCAGTATTTT. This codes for CASSLLGLATSTDTQYF.

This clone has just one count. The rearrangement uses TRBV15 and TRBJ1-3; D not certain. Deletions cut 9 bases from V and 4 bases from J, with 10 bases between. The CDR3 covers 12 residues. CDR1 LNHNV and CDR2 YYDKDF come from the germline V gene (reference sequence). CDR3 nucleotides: TGTGCCACGAGGACGTTCGGAAACACCATATATTTT. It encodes CATRTFGNTIYF.

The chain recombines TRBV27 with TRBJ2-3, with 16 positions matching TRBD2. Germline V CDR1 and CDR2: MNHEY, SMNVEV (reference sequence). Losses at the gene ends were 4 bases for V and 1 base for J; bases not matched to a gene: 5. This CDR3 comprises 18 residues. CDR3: CASSSGLAGGKRTDTQYF. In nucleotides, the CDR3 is TGTGCCAGCAGTTCGGGACTAGCGGGAGGGAAACGCACAGATACGCAGTATTTT.

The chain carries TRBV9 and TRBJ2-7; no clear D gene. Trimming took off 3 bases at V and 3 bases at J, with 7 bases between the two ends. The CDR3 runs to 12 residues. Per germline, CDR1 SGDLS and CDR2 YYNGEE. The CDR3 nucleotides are TGTGCCAGCAGCGCCAACATCTACGAGCAGTACTTC. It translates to CASSANIYEQYF.

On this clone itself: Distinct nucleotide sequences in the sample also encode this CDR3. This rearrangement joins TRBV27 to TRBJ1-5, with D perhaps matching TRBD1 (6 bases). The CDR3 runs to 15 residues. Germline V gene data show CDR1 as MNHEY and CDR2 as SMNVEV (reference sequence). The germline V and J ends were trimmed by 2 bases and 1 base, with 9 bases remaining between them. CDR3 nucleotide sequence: TGTGCCAGCAGTTTAAGTACAGGGAGCAATCAGCCCCAGCATTTT. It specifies CASSLSTGSNQPQHF.

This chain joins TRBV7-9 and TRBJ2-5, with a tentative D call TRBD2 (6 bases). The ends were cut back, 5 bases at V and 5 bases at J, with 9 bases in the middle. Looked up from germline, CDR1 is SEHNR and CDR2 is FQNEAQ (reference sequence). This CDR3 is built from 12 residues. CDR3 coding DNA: TGTGCCAGCAGCCATGGGGGGGAGACCCAGTACTTC. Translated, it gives CASSHGGETQYF.

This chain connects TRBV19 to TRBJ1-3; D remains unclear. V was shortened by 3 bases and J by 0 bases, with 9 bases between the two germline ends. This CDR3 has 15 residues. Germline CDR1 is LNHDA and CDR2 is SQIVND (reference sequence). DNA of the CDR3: TGTGCCAGTAGTATTTCGGGGAGCTCTGGAAACACCATATATTTT. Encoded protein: CASSISGSSGNTIYF. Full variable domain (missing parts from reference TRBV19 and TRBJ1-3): DGGITQSPKYLFRKEGQNVTLSCEQNLNHDAMYWYRQDPGQGLRLIYYSQIVNDFQKGDIAEGYSVSREKKESFPLTVTSAQKNPTAFYLCASSISGSSGNTIYFGEGSWLTVV.

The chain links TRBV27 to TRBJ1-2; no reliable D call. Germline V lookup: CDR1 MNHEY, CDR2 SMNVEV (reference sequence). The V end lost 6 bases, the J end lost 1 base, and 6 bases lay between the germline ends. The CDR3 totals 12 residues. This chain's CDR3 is CASRADNYGYTF. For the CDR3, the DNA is TGTGCCAGCAGGGCGGATAACTATGGCTACACCTTC.

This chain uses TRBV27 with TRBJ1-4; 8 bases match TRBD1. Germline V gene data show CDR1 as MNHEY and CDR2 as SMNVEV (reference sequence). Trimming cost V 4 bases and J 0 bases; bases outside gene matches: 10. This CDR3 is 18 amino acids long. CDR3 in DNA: TGTGCCAGCAGTTCCGACAGGGGAAGGGGCACAACTAATGAAAAACTGTTTTTT. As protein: CASSSDRGRGTTNEKLFF.

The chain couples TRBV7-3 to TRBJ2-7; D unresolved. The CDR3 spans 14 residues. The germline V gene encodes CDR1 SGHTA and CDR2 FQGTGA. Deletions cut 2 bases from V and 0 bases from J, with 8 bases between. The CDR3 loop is CASSLGRSSYEQYF. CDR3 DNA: TGTGCCAGCAGCTTAGGCAGGAGCTCCTACGAGCAGTACTTC.

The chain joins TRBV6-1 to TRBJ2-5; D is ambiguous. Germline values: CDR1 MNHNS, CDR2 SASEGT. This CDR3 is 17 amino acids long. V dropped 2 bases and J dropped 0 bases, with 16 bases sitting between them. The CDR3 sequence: CASSESRTILYQETQYF. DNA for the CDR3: TGTGCCAGCAGTGAATCGCGCACAATTTTGTACCAAGAGACCCAGTACTTC.

The CDR3 coding sequence is TGTGCCTGGAGTGTCGGCCGGAATAGCAATCAGCCCCAGCATTTT. This sequence encodes CAWSVGRNSNQPQHF. The rearrangement uses TRBV30 and TRBJ1-5; D not certain. Looked up from germline, CDR1 is GTSNPN and CDR2 is SVGIG (reference sequence). The V end lost 0 bases, the J end lost 0 bases, and 9 bases lay between the germline ends. The length of the CDR3 is 15 residues. Variable domain in full (rest from reference TRBV30 and TRBJ1-5): SQTIHQWPATLVQPVGSPLSLECTVEGTSNPNLYWYRQAAGRGLQLLFYSVGIGQISSEVPQNLSASRPQDRQFILSSKKLLLSDSGFYLCAWSVGRNSNQPQHFGDGTRLSIL.

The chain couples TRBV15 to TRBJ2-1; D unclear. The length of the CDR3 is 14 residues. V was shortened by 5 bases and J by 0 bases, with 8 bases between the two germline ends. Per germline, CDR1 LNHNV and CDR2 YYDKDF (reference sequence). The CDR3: CATSGGYSYNEQFF. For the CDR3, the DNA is TGTGCCACCAGCGGCGGATACTCCTACAATGAGCAGTTCTTC.

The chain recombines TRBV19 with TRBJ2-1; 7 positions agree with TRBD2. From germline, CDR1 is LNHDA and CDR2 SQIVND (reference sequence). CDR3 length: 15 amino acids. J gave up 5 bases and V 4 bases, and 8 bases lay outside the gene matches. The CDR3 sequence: CASSRREGMNNEQFF. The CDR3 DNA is TGTGCCAGTAGTAGGAGGGAGGGTATGAACAATGAGCAGTTCTTC.

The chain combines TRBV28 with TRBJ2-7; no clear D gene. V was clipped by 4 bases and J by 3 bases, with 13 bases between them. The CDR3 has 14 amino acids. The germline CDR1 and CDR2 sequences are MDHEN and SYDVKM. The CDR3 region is CASSYLDGFYEQYF. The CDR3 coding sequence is TGTGCCAGCAGTTACCTTGACGGATTCTACGAGCAGTACTTC. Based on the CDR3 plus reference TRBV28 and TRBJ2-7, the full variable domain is DVKVTQSSRYLVKRTGEKVFLECVQDMDHENMFWYRQDPGLGLRLIYFSYDVKMKEKGDIPEGYSVSREKKERFSLILESASTNQTSMYLCASSYLDGFYEQYFGPGTRLTVT.

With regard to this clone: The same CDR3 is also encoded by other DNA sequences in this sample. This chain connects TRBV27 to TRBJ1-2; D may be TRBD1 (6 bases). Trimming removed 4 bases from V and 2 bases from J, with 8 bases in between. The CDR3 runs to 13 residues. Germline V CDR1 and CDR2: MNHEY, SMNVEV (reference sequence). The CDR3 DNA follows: TGTGCCAGCAGTTCAACAGGGAACTATGGCTACACCTTC. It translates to CASSSTGNYGYTF.